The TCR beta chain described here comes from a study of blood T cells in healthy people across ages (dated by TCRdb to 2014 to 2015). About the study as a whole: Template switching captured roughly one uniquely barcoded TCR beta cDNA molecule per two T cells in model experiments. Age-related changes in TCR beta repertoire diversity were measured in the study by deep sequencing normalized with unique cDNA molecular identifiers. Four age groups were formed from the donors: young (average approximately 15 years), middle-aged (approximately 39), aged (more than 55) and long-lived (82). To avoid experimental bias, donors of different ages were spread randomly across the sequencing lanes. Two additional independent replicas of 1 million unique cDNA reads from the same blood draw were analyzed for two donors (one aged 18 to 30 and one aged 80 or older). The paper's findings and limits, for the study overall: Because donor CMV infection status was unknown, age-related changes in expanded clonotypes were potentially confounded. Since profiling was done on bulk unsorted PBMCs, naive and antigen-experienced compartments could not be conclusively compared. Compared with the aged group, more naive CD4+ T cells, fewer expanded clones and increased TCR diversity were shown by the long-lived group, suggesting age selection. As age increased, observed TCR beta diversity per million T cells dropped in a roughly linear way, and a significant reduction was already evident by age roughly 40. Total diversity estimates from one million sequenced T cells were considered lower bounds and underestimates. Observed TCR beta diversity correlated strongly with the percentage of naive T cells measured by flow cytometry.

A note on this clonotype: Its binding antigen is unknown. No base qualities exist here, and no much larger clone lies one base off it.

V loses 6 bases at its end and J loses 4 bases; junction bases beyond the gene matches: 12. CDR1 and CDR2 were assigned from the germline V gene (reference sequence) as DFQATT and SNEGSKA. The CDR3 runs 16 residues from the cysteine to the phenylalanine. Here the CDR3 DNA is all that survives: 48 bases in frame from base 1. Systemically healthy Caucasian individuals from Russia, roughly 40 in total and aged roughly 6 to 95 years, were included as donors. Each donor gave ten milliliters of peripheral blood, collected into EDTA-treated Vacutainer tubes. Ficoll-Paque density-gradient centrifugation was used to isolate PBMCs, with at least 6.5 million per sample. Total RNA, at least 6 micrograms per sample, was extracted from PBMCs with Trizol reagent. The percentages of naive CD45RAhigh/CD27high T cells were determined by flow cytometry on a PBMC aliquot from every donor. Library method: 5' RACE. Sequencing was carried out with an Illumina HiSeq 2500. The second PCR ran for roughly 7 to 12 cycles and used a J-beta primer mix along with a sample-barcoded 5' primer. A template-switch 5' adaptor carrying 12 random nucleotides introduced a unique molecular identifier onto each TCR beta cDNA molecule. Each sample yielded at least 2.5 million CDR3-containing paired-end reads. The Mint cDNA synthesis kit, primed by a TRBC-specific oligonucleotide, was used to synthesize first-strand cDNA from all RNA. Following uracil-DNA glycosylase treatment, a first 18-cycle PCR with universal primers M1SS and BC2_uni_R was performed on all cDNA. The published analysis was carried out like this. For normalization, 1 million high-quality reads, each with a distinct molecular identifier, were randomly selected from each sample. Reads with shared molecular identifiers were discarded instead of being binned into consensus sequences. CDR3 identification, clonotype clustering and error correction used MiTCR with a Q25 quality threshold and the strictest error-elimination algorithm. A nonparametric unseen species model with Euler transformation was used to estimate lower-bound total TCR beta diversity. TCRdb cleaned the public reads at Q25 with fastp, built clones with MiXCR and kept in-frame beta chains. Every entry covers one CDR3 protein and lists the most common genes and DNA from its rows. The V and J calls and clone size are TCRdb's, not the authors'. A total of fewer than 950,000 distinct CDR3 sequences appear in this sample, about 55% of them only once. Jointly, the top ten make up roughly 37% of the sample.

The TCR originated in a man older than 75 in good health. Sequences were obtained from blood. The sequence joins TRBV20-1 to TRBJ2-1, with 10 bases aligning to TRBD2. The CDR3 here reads CSAYGTSATFYNEQFF. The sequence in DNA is TGCAGTGCCTACGGGACTAGCGCCACTTTTTACAATGAGCAGTTCTTC.